The rows below give T cell receptor beta chains drawn from one sample of a study of siplizumab effects on memory and regulatory T cells. Clones were read by immunoSEQ multiplex PCR, and TCRdb kept only the in-frame ones, dropping some. The data show more than 90,000 clones, around 94% seen once. Sequencing input: non-Treg CD4+ T cells sorted from blood. The receptors derive from a human donor in good health. CDR3s include the opening cysteine and the closing phenylalanine or tryptophan. Each record gives: V gene, D gene, clone size, J gene, CDR3 DNA, CDR3 protein. The D gene is left open where the match is weak. Not all rows give a size; the values are once, few, many and, for expanded clones, a class.

V gene: TRBV23-1
D gene: .
clone size: .
J gene: TRBJ1-2
CDR3 DNA: TGCGCCAGCAGTCCACGTGCCGGGCCGCGGGATGGCTACACCTTC
CDR3 protein: CASSPRAGPRDGYTF

V gene: TRBV14
D gene: .
clone size: .
J gene: TRBJ2-2
CDR3 DNA: TGTGCCAGCAGCCAACCCGGACTACGTTACACCGGGGAGCTGTTTTTT
CDR3 protein: CASSQPGLRYTGELFF

V gene: TRBV27
D gene: TRBD2
clone size: .
J gene: TRBJ2-3
CDR3 DNA: TGTGCCAGCAAGTGGACTAGGGCCACAGATACGCAGTATTTT
CDR3 protein: CASKWTRATDTQYF

V gene: TRBV5-1
D gene: TRBD1
clone size: .
J gene: TRBJ2-5
CDR3 DNA: TGCGCCAGCAGCCCCGGGGGGACAGGGAAGACCCAGTACTTC
CDR3 protein: CASSPGGTGKTQYF

V gene: TRBV7-6
D gene: .
clone size: .
J gene: TRBJ2-7
CDR3 DNA: TGTGCCAGCAGCTTAGTGCACGGCGCCTACGAGCAGTACTTC
CDR3 protein: CASSLVHGAYEQYF

V gene: TRBV7-9
D gene: TRBD1
clone size: .
J gene: TRBJ1-1
CDR3 DNA: TGTGCCAGCAGCTTAGGACAGGGACGGGACACTGAAGCTTTCTTT
CDR3 protein: CASSLGQGRDTEAFF

V gene: TRBV11-2
D gene: .
clone size: .
J gene: TRBJ2-1
CDR3 DNA: TGTGCCAGCAGCTTACGGGGGTGGGGCCCCAATGAGCAGTTCTTC
CDR3 protein: CASSLRGWGPNEQFF

V gene: TRBV19
D gene: TRBD2
clone size: once
J gene: TRBJ2-1
CDR3 DNA: TGTGCCAGGAACGAGCGGGAGGAGCAGTTCTTC
CDR3 protein: CARNEREEQFF

V gene: TRBV19
D gene: TRBD1
clone size: .
J gene: TRBJ2-5
CDR3 DNA: TGTGCCAGTAGTATAGATGGCCCAGGGGGCAACGAGAGGACCCAGTACTTC
CDR3 protein: CASSIDGPGGNERTQYF

V gene: TRBV10-3
D gene: .
clone size: once
J gene: TRBJ1-3
CDR3 DNA: TGTGCCATCAGAGGGACGGCGCACTCTGGAAACACCATATATTTT
CDR3 protein: CAIRGTAHSGNTIYF

V gene: TRBV15
D gene: .
clone size: .
J gene: TRBJ2-5
CDR3 DNA: TGTGCCACCAGCAGTCGGCGGAGACCGGGGCAAGAGACCCAGTACTTC
CDR3 protein: CATSSRRRPGQETQYF

V gene: TRBV18
D gene: .
clone size: .
J gene: TRBJ2-2
CDR3 DNA: TGTGCCAGCTCACCAGTTCTTCGAAGCGGGGAGCTGTTTTTT
CDR3 protein: CASSPVLRSGELFF

V gene: TRBV6-4
D gene: TRBD1
clone size: .
J gene: TRBJ1-1
CDR3 DNA: TGTGCCAGCAGGAACACAAACAGGGGATACACTGAAGCTTTCTTT
CDR3 protein: CASRNTNRGYTEAFF

V gene: TRBV4-2
D gene: TRBD2
clone size: .
J gene: TRBJ2-3
CDR3 DNA: TGTGCCAGCAGCCAAGCGGGAGGGCTAACAGATACGCAGTATTTT
CDR3 protein: CASSQAGGLTDTQYF

V gene: TRBV28
D gene: .
clone size: .
J gene: TRBJ1-6
CDR3 DNA: TGTGCCAGCAGATACCCGGGACATAAACCCCTCCACTTT
CDR3 protein: CASRYPGHKPLHF

V gene: TRBV19
D gene: TRBD1
clone size: .
J gene: TRBJ1-5
CDR3 DNA: TGTGCCAGTAGTATCGACAGGGTCCAACAGCCCCAGCATTTT
CDR3 protein: CASSIDRVQQPQHF

V gene: TRBV4-2
D gene: .
clone size: .
J gene: TRBJ1-1
CDR3 DNA: TGTGCCAGCAGCCAGAACACTGAAGCTTTCTTT
CDR3 protein: CASSQNTEAFF

V gene: TRBV11-3
D gene: .
clone size: once
J gene: TRBJ2-1
CDR3 DNA: TGTGCCAGCAGCGTTGGGCGAGTCTCCTACAATGAGCAGTTCTTC
CDR3 protein: CASSVGRVSYNEQFF

V gene: TRBV5-1
D gene: .
clone size: .
J gene: TRBJ2-7
CDR3 DNA: TGCGCCAGCAGCTCGACAGACTCCTACGAGCAGTACTTC
CDR3 protein: CASSSTDSYEQYF

V gene: TRBV5-4
D gene: TRBD2
clone size: .
J gene: TRBJ2-1
CDR3 DNA: TGTGCCAGCAGCTTAGCGGGAGGTTATAACAATGAGCAGTTCTTC
CDR3 protein: CASSLAGGYNNEQFF

V gene: TRBV11-3
D gene: TRBD1
clone size: .
J gene: TRBJ2-7
CDR3 DNA: TGTGCCAGCAGCCCCGGGACAGTAGACTACGAGCAGTACTTC
CDR3 protein: CASSPGTVDYEQYF

V gene: TRBV7-9
D gene: .
clone size: .
J gene: TRBJ2-2
CDR3 DNA: TGTGCCAGCAGTCGCTCATCCGGGACATTTTACACCGGGGAGCTGTTTTTT
CDR3 protein: CASSRSSGTFYTGELFF

V gene: TRBV6-5
D gene: .
clone size: .
J gene: TRBJ2-5
CDR3 DNA: TGTGCCAGCAGTTATGTTGGAGAGACCCAGTACTTC
CDR3 protein: CASSYVGETQYF

V gene: TRBV5-1
D gene: TRBD1
clone size: .
J gene: TRBJ1-2
CDR3 DNA: TGCGCCAGCAGCGCGACAGGGGAGTACTATGGCTACACCTTC
CDR3 protein: CASSATGEYYGYTF

V gene: TRBV19
D gene: TRBD2
clone size: .
J gene: TRBJ2-5
CDR3 DNA: TGTGCCAGTAGTCACGGACTAGCGCAAGAGACCCAGTACTTC
CDR3 protein: CASSHGLAQETQYF

V gene: TRBV5-1
D gene: TRBD2
clone size: .
J gene: TRBJ2-3
CDR3 DNA: TGCGCCAGCAGCATCCCTTTTAGCGGGAGCGTGGTTCCCACAGATACGCAGTATTTT
CDR3 protein: CASSIPFSGSVVPTDTQYF

V gene: TRBV5-1
D gene: TRBD2
clone size: once
J gene: TRBJ2-1
CDR3 DNA: TGCGCCAGCAGCTTGGTTAGCGGGAGCCCCAATGAGCAGTTCTTC
CDR3 protein: CASSLVSGSPNEQFF

V gene: TRBV7-9
D gene: TRBD1
clone size: .
J gene: TRBJ1-6
CDR3 DNA: TGTGCCAGCAGCCTGGACAGGAGCTCCTATAATTCACCCCTCCACTTT
CDR3 protein: CASSLDRSSYNSPLHF

V gene: TRBV29-1
D gene: TRBD1
clone size: .
J gene: TRBJ2-7
CDR3 DNA: TGCAGCGTTGGCCTTAGGACAGGGGGCGAGGACTTC
CDR3 protein: CSVGLRTGGEDF

V gene: TRBV27
D gene: TRBD1
clone size: .
J gene: TRBJ2-5
CDR3 DNA: TGTGCCAGCAGCTCCTTCGGACAGGATCAAAAAGAGACCCAGTACTTC
CDR3 protein: CASSSFGQDQKETQYF

V gene: TRBV5-8
D gene: TRBD1
clone size: .
J gene: TRBJ1-5
CDR3 DNA: TGTGCCAGCAGCCCCAGACAGGGGAAAAATGAGCCCCAGCATTTT
CDR3 protein: CASSPRQGKNEPQHF

V gene: TRBV28
D gene: .
clone size: .
J gene: TRBJ2-1
CDR3 DNA: TGTGCCATCTCTTCGGGGCATGAGCAGTTCTTC
CDR3 protein: CAISSGHEQFF

V gene: TRBV20-1
D gene: .
clone size: .
J gene: TRBJ2-5
CDR3 DNA: TGCAGTGCACTAGGAAAAGAGACCCAGTACTTC
CDR3 protein: CSALGKETQYF

V gene: TRBV14
D gene: .
clone size: .
J gene: TRBJ1-2
CDR3 DNA: TGTGCCAGCAGCCAAGATAGGGTTGGCTACACCTTC
CDR3 protein: CASSQDRVGYTF

V gene: TRBV28
D gene: .
clone size: .
J gene: TRBJ1-3
CDR3 DNA: TGTGCCAGCAGTTTATCACGGCGGGGAAACACCATATATTTT
CDR3 protein: CASSLSRRGNTIYF

V gene: TRBV28
D gene: .
clone size: .
J gene: TRBJ1-2
CDR3 DNA: TGTGCCAGCAGTTTCTCCCAAAGGGGACCCTTCTTC
CDR3 protein: CASSFSQRGPFF

V gene: TRBV6-6
D gene: TRBD1
clone size: .
J gene: TRBJ1-4
CDR3 DNA: TGTGCCAGCAGTTTACCGGGACAGCTGGGGGAAAAACTGTTTTTT
CDR3 protein: CASSLPGQLGEKLFF

V gene: TRBV28
D gene: TRBD1
clone size: .
J gene: TRBJ2-2
CDR3 DNA: TGTGCCAGCAGTTCAGGGGGCCGGGGCACCGGGGAGCTGTTTTTT
CDR3 protein: CASSSGGRGTGELFF

V gene: TRBV2
D gene: .
clone size: .
J gene: TRBJ2-2
CDR3 DNA: TGTGCCAGCGGGCGTTCCGGGGAGCTGTTTTTT
CDR3 protein: CASGRSGELFF

V gene: TRBV5-5
D gene: .
clone size: .
J gene: TRBJ2-7
CDR3 DNA: TGTGCCAGCAGCCTTGCTCCCGGGAGCCCCTACGAGCAGTACTTC
CDR3 protein: CASSLAPGSPYEQYF

V gene: TRBV5-5
D gene: .
clone size: .
J gene: TRBJ1-4
CDR3 DNA: TGTGCCAGCAGCTTGGCAGGGACTAATGAAAAACTGTTTTTT
CDR3 protein: CASSLAGTNEKLFF

V gene: TRBV5-1
D gene: .
clone size: .
J gene: TRBJ1-1
CDR3 DNA: TGCGCCAGCAGCTTGAATGTCGGGGACGCAAGTGCTTTCTTT
CDR3 protein: CASSLNVGDASAFF

V gene: TRBV28
D gene: .
clone size: .
J gene: TRBJ1-2
CDR3 DNA: TGTGCCAGCAGTTTAGAGGGCAGAACTTATGGCTACACCTTC
CDR3 protein: CASSLEGRTYGYTF

V gene: TRBV4-1
D gene: .
clone size: .
J gene: TRBJ2-2
CDR3 DNA: TGCGCCAGCAGCCAACAAACCGGGGAGCTGTTTTTT
CDR3 protein: CASSQQTGELFF

V gene: TRBV5-1
D gene: .
clone size: .
J gene: TRBJ2-7
CDR3 DNA: TGCGCCAGCAGCTTGGCCGGGGTGAAAAACGAGCAGTACTTC
CDR3 protein: CASSLAGVKNEQYF

V gene: TRBV20-1
D gene: .
clone size: .
J gene: TRBJ2-7
CDR3 DNA: TGCAGTGCTAGAGACAGCTACGAGCAGTACTTC
CDR3 protein: CSARDSYEQYF

V gene: TRBV11-2
D gene: .
clone size: .
J gene: TRBJ2-2
CDR3 DNA: TGTGCCAGCAGTAGGATTAAGAACACCGGGGAGCTGTTTTTT
CDR3 protein: CASSRIKNTGELFF

V gene: TRBV30
D gene: .
clone size: .
J gene: TRBJ1-2
CDR3 DNA: TGTGCCTGGAACACGTATAGCTGGGCCGATTATGGCTACACCTTC
CDR3 protein: CAWNTYSWADYGYTF